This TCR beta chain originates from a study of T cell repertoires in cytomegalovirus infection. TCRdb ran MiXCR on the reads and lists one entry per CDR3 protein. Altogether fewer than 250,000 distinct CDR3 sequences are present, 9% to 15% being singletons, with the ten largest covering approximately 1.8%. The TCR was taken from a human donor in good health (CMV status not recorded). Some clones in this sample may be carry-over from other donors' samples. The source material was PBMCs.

The CDR3 DNA sequence: TGCAGTGCTAGATCCGCAGAAACCCAGTACTTC. Translation gives CSARSAETQYF. This chain uses TRBV20-1 with TRBJ2-5; no clear D gene. CDR3 length: 11 amino acids. Germline CDR1 is DFQATT and CDR2 is SNEGSKA (reference sequence). The V gene lost 2 bases and the J gene lost 8 bases, with 9 bases spanning the gap.